This paragraph covers one T cell receptor (beta chain) sequence. Germline values: CDR1 PRHDT, CDR2 FYEKMQ (reference sequence). Trimming removed 5 bases from V and 3 bases from J, with 20 bases in between. The CDR3 length is 16 residues. This specimen comes from a study of blood T cell repertoires in COVID-19. Study-wide context: Samples representing acute and convalescent COVID-19 were sourced from the United States, Italy and Spain. In each case, the material was cDNA or gDNA derived from T cells, B-cell-depleted T cells, or PBMCs.

The authors' processing: Nucleated cell number was recorded as an estimate derived from reference gene primer amplification. The table came from immunoSEQ multiplex PCR; TCRdb's copy has only in-frame clones and leaves some out. V and J calls and clone size are those listed in that table; D and trimming were worked out from the DNA. This table has about 220,000 clones, approximately 81% appearing once. The specimen sequenced was peripheral blood. The sequence was collected from a man aged 50 to 60 who had recovered from COVID-19. V and J are TRBV13 and TRBJ2-7; possibly TRBD1 for D (5 bases). CDR3 coding DNA: TGTGCCAGCAGCCTCGGTATGTGGGGTGACAGCTACGAGCAGTACTTC. The encoded protein is CASSLGMWGDSYEQYF.